The present T cell receptor (beta chain) was sequenced within a study of T cell repertoires in cytomegalovirus infection (dated by TCRdb to between 2018 and 2021). Some background on the complete study: Alongside well-studied HLA-B-restricted epitopes, the peptide stimulations were aimed at recently identified HLA-C-restricted CMV epitopes, whose presentation resists viral immunomodulation. The HLA type of each donor mattered for the analysis, because public TCR beta signatures pointed to carriage of CMV infection along with the matching HLA type. What the authors observed across the whole study: The ex vivo response was dominated by HLA-C-restricted CMV-specific TCR beta clonotypes, which also provided the single most frequent clonotype in two of eight donors. Carriers of CMV infection plus the relevant HLA type were discriminated by the cumulative frequency of public TCR beta family members in the study cohort and in an independent 352-donor cohort.

The treatment or condition label, as the study defines it: in vitro stimulation with specific CMV peptide epitopes to enrich CMV-specific T cells. TCRdb lists the instrument as Illumina HiSeq 1500. TCRdb trimmed public reads at Q25 via fastp, called clones via MiXCR and kept in-frame beta chains. Duplicate CDR3 protein sequences are folded into a single record with the most common DNA and genes. This sample holds approximately 100,000 distinct CDR3 sequences; around 40% were observed only once. Around 74% of the sample goes to the ten largest clones. Details on this clonotype: The antigen this receptor binds is unknown. No base quality values were provided; no much bigger clone lies one nucleotide off.

The material sequenced was CD8+ T cells from cultured PBMCs, taken from culture after CMV antigen stimulation. The origin of this receptor is a human donor in good health (CMV status not recorded). Some clones in this sample may be carry-over from other donors' samples.

CDR3 region: CASLRGRVSNYGYTF. DNA sequence: TGTGCCAGCCTGAGGGGGAGGGTTTCTAACTATGGCTACACCTTC. Here the chain combines TRBV2 and TRBJ1-2, and TRBD1 may be the D gene, going by 6 matching bases. The germline V gene provides CDR1 SNHLY and CDR2 FYNNEI. Trimming removed 8 bases from V and 0 bases from J, leaving 16 bases between the germline ends. Taken from cysteine to phenylalanine, the CDR3 has 15 residues. Here the CDR3 DNA is all that survives: 45 bases in frame from base 1.